The 13 T cell receptor beta chains given below trace back to one sample, sequenced in a study of blood T cell repertoires in COVID-19. Sequenced by immunoSEQ multiplex PCR; TCRdb stores in-frame clones only, minus some. This table has approximately 160,000 clones, approximately 80% appearing once. The specimen was peripheral blood. These TCRs come from an elderly woman with active or convalescent COVID-19.

This clone was seen once. This sequence joins TRBV6-2 or TRBV6-3 and TRBJ1-2; 7 nucleotides agree with TRBD1. The V gene's germline CDR1 is MNHEY and CDR2 SVGEGT. The CDR3 has 13 amino acids. V lost 5 bases to trimming and J lost 3 bases; unmatched junction nucleotides: 3. The CDR3 reads CASSQGQHYGYTF. CDR3 sequence (DNA): TGTGCCAGCAGTCAGGGACAGCACTATGGCTACACCTTC.

This clone was recorded once. This chain connects TRBV5-1 to TRBJ2-3; 8 positions match TRBD2. Trimming at V came to 3 bases and at J to 5 bases, leaving 11 bases not matched to a gene. The CDR3 covers 16 residues. CDR1 is SGHRS and CDR2 is YFSETQ in the germline V gene. CDR3 region: CASSSGPGLGGDTQYF. Written as DNA, the CDR3 is TGCGCCAGCAGCTCAGGCCCGGGACTAGGGGGAGATACGCAGTATTTT.

This clone was found a few times. The rearrangement links TRBV7-9 to TRBJ1-2, with 8 bases fitting TRBD1. Looked up from germline, CDR1 is SEHNR and CDR2 is FQNEAQ (reference sequence). The CDR3 consists of 17 residues. V was pared by 4 bases and J by 5 bases, with 15 bases of the junction left unmatched. This CDR3 is CASSWDRPPAPDYGYTF. The CDR3 DNA follows: TGTGCCAGCAGCTGGGACAGGCCCCCCGCACCCGATTATGGCTACACCTTC.

The V gene is TRBV18, the J gene TRBJ1-5; D is ambiguous. Between the trimmed V and J ends, which lost 5 bases and 9 bases, there was a span of 11 bases. In germline, CDR1 is KGHSH, CDR2 LQKENI. CDR3 length equals 12 residues. CDR3 sequence (DNA): TGTGCCAGCTCATCCGGGGTTTTGCCCCAGCATTTT. Protein: CASSSGVLPQHF.

This clone occurred once. The V and J genes are TRBV2 and TRBJ1-6; D is possibly TRBD1 (6 bases). Germline values: CDR1 SNHLY, CDR2 FYNNEI. The V and J ends lost 7 bases and 7 bases respectively, with 20 bases between them. The CDR3 is 16 amino acids. This CDR3 is CASNPEGGALNSPLHF. The CDR3 DNA sequence: TGTGCCAGCAACCCGGAGGGGGGGGCTCTCAATTCACCCCTCCACTTT. Variable domain in full (rest from reference TRBV2 and TRBJ1-6): EPEVTQTPSHQVTQMGQEVILRCVPISNHLYFYWYRQILGQKVEFLVSFYNNEISEKSEIFDDQFSVERPDGSNFTLKIRSTKLEDSAMYFCASNPEGGALNSPLHFGNGTRLTVT.

The genes are TRBV5-4 and TRBJ2-7, with D tentatively TRBD2 (5 bases). Germline assignment: CDR1 SGHNT and CDR2 YYREEE (reference sequence). The CDR3 totals 14 residues. Trimming took 0 bases from V and 1 from J, leaving 8 bases between them. CDR3 bases: TGTGCCAGCAGCTTGGATCGGGGTTCCTACGAGCAGTACTTC. It yields the protein CASSLDRGSYEQYF.

The chain recombines TRBV27 with TRBJ1-3, with D possibly TRBD1 on 5 matching bases. The germline V and J ends were trimmed by 5 bases and 0 bases, with 11 bases remaining between them. The CDR3 totals 15 residues. The germline V gene has CDR1 MNHEY and CDR2 SMNVEV (reference sequence). The CDR3 is CASSLDRSSGNTIYF. CDR3 bases: TGTGCCAGCAGTCTCGACAGAAGCTCTGGAAACACCATATATTTT.

The chain is built from TRBV5-1 and TRBJ2-3; D is unresolved. This CDR3 contains 12 residues. V gave up 4 bases and J gave up 2 bases, with 5 bases separating them. Germline V CDR1 and CDR2: SGHRS, YFSETQ. In DNA form, the CDR3 reads TGCGCCAGCAGCCTCGTCACAGATACGCAGTATTTT. It codes for CASSLVTDTQYF.

V is TRBV27 and J is TRBJ1-5, with 12 bases identical to TRBD1. In germline, CDR1 is MNHEY, CDR2 SMNVEV (reference sequence). The V gene end was trimmed by 6 bases and the J gene end by 3 bases; junction bases not matched to a gene: 9. This CDR3 contains 17 residues. This chain's CDR3 is CASREGQGANYNQPQHF. Written as DNA, the CDR3 is TGTGCCAGCAGAGAGGGACAGGGGGCAAACTACAATCAGCCCCAGCATTTT.

The CDR3 region has the DNA TGTGCCAGCAGTATGGGACAGATCTATGGCTACACCTTC. This translates into CASSMGQIYGYTF. The chain employs TRBV6-6 and TRBJ1-2, with 7 nucleotides matching TRBD1. Germline V CDR1 and CDR2: MNHNY, SVGAGI (reference sequence). Trimming at V came to 5 bases and at J to 4 bases, leaving 4 bases not matched to a gene. The CDR3 length is 13 residues.

This clone was seen only once. V is TRBV24-1 and J is TRBJ1-2, with 7 nucleotides matching TRBD1. V lost 5 bases and J lost 8; bases outside the gene matches: 7. Looked up from germline, CDR1 is KGHDR and CDR2 is SFDVKD. The CDR3 contains 13 residues. CDR3 in amino acids: CATSARQGEGYTF. CDR3 DNA: TGTGCCACCAGTGCACGGCAGGGGGAAGGCTACACCTTC.

This chain joins TRBV24-1 and TRBJ2-1; 7 bases are shared with TRBD1. V shed 4 bases and J 8 bases; nucleotides not matched to a gene: 13. Germline V gives CDR1 KGHDR, CDR2 SFDVKD. The CDR3 sequence is 16 residues long. The CDR3: CATSEPSDRDVDEQFF. CDR3 nucleotides: TGTGCCACCAGTGAACCCTCTGACAGGGATGTTGATGAGCAGTTCTTC.

The chain combines TRBV11-3 with TRBJ2-2; D perhaps matches TRBD2 (6 bases). Germline CDR1 is SGHNT and CDR2 is YENEEA. The CDR3 spans 15 residues. With 1 base removed from V and 2 bases from J, the gap between germline ends came to 8 bases. Written as DNA, the CDR3 is TGTGCCAGCAGCTTAGGGGGGGATAACACCGGGGAGCTGTTTTTT. Amino acids: CASSLGGDNTGELFF.